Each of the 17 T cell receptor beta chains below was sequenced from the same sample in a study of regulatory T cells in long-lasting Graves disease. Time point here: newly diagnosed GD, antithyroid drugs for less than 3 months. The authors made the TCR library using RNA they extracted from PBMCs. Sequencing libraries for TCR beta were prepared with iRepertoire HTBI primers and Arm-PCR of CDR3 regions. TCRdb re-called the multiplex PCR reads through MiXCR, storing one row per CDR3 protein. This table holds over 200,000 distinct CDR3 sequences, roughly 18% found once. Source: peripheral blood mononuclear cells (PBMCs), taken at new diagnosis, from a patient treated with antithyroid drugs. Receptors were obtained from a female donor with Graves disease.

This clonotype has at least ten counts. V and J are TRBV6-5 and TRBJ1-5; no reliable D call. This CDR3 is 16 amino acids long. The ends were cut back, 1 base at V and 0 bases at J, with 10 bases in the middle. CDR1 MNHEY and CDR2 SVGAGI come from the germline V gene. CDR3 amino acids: CASSYFRANSNQPQHF. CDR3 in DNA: TGTGCCAGCAGTTACTTCCGGGCTAATAGCAATCAGCCCCAGCATTTT.

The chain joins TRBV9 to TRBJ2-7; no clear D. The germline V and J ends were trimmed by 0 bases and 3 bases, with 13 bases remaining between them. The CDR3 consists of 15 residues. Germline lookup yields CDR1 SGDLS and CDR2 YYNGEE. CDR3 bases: TGTGCCAGCAGCGTAGGTCTAGGAATGGTCTACGAGCAGTACTTC. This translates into CASSVGLGMVYEQYF.

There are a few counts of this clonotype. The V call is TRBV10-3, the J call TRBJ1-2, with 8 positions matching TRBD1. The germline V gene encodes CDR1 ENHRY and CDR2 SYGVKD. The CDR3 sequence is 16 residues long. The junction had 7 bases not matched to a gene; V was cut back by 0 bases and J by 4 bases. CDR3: CAISESGTGLGYGYTF. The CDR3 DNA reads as TGTGCCATCAGTGAGTCGGGGACAGGTTTAGGCTATGGCTACACCTTC.

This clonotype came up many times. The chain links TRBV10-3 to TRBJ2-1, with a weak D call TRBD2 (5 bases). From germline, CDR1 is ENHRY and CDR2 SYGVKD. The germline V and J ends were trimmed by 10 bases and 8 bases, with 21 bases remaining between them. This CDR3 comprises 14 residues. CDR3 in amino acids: CASGLSSERDEQFF. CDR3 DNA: TGTGCCAGCGGACTTTCGTCTGAGAGGGATGAGCAGTTCTTC.

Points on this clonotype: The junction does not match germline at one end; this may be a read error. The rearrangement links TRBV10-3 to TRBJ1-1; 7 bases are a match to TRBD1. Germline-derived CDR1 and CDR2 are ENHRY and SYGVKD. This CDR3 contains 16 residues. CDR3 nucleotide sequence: TGTGCCATCAACCAGGCAGGGGGGTACATGAACACTGTAGCTTTCTTT. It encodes CAINQAGGYMNTVAFF.

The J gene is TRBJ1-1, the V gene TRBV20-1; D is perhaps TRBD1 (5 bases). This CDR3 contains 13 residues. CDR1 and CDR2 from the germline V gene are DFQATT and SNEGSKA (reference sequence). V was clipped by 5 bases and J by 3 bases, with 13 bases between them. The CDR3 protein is CSAGGRRDTEAFF. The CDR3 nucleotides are TGCAGTGCTGGGGGACGGCGGGACACTGAAGCTTTCTTT.

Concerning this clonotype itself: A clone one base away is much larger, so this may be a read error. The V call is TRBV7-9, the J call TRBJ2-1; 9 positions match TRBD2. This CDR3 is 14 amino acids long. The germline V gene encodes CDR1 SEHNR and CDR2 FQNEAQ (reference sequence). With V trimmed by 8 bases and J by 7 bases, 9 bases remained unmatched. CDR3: CASGGRGLQNEQFF. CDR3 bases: TGTGCCAGCGGCGGGAGGGGGCTACAGAATGAGCAGTTCTTC. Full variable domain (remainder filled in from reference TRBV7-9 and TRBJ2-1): DTGVSQNPRHKITKRGQNVTFRCDPISEHNRLYWYRQTLGQGPEFLTYFQNEAQLEKSRLLSDRFSAERPKGSFSTLEIQRTEQGDSAMYLCASGGRGLQNEQFFGPGTRLTVL.

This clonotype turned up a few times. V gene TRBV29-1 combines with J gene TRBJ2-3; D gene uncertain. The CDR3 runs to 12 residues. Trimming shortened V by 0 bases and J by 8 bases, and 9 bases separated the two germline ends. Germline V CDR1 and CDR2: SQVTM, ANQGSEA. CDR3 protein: CSVEESQSTQYF. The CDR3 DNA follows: TGCAGCGTTGAAGAGTCCCAAAGTACGCAGTATTTT.

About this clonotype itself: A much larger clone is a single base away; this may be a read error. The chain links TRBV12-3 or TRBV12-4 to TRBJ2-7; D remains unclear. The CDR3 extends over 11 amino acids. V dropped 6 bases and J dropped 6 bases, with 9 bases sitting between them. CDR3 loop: CASSAIREQYF. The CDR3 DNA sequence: TGTGCCAGCAGCGCAATACGCGAGCAGTACTTC.

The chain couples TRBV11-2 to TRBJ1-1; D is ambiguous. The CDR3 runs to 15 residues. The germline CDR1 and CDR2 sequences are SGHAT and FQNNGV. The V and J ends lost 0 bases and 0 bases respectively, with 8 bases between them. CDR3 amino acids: CASSLDPSMNTEAFF. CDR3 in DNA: TGTGCCAGCAGCTTAGATCCTTCCATGAACACTGAAGCTTTCTTT.

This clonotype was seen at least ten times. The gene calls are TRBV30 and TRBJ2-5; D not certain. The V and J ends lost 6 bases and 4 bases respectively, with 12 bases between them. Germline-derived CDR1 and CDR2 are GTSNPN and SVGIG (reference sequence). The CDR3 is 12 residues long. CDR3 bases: TGTGCCTGCCTGGTGGGGTTAGAGACCCAGTACTTC. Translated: CACLVGLETQYF.

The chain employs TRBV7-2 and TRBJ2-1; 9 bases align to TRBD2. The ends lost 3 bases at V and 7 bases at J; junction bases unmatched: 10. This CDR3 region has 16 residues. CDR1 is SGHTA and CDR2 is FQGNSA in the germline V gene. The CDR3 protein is CASSLVSGRFGNEQFF. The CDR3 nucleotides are TGTGCCAGCAGCTTGGTCAGCGGGAGGTTTGGGAATGAGCAGTTCTTC.

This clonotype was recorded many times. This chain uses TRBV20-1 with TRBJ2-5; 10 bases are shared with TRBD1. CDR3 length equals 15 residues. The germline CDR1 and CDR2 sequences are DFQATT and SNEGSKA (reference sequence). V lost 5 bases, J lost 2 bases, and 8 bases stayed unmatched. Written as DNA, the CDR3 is TGCAGTGCTCCCAGGACAGGGGGGATACAAGAGACCCAGTACTTC. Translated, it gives CSAPRTGGIQETQYF.

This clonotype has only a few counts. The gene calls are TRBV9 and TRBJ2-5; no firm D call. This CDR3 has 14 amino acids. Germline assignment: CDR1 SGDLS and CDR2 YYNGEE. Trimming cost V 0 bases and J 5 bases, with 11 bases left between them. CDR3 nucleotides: TGTGCCAGCAGCGTAGGACAAACGGACGAGACCCAGTACTTC. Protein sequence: CASSVGQTDETQYF.

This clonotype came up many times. The DNA of the CDR3 is TGTGCCAGCAGTCGACTAGCGGGAGGGCCAGATGAGCAGTTCTTC. This codes for CASSRLAGGPDEQFF. The V gene is TRBV28, the J gene TRBJ2-1, with 14 bases matching TRBD2. Germline-derived CDR1 and CDR2 are MDHEN and SYDVKM. The CDR3 contains 15 residues. V lost 5 bases to trimming and J lost 8 bases; unmatched junction nucleotides: 5.

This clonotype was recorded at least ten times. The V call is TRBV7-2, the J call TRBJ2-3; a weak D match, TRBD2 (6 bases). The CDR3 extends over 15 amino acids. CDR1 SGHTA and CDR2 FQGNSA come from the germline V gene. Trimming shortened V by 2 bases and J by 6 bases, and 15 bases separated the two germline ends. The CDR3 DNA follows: TGTGCCAGCAGCTTAAGACTAGTAGGGTTGGATACGCAGTATTTT. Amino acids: CASSLRLVGLDTQYF.

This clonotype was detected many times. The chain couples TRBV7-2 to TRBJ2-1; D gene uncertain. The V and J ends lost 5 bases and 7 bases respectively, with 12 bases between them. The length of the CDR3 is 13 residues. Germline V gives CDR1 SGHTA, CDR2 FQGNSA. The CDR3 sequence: CASSPGPWNEQFF. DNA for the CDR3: TGTGCCAGCAGCCCCGGACCTTGGAATGAGCAGTTCTTC.